The T cell receptor (beta chain) described here comes from a study of a mutant IDH1 vaccine in newly diagnosed glioma. In the study overall: The study started vaccination 4-6 weeks after radiotherapy alone, or with temozolomide cycles. Treated individuals were approximately 60% male and roughly 40% female, averaging 40.4 years of age. Beforehand, treatment had been radiotherapy, temozolomide, or both; the majority received both. Visits V12 and V13 fell at weeks 35 and 47, respectively.

The sample's time point: week 47, end of study. Each dose of the vaccine consisted of 300 ug of mutant IDH1 20-mer peptide, with topical imiquimod. This clone turned up a few times. Its target is not known. Using immunoSEQ multiplex PCR, the repertoire was profiled, and TCRdb retains in-frame clones only, with some absent. The table shows tens of thousands of clones, with approximately 64% occurring only once. Sequenced here: peripheral blood mononuclear cells (PBMCs), sampled from a glioma patient whose treatment included an IDH1 peptide vaccine. The sequence derives from a middle-aged man with glioma. Some clones in this sample may be carry-over from other donors' samples.

The CDR3 loop reads CASSLAGVNTEAFF. CDR3 in DNA: TGTGCCAGCAGTTTAGCAGGGGTGAACACTGAAGCTTTCTTT. The chain joins TRBV27 to TRBJ1-1; tentative D call: TRBD1 (6 bases). CDR1 and CDR2 (germline): MNHEY, SMNVEV (reference sequence). Trimming removed 2 bases at V and 0 bases at J, with 7 bases between. The CDR3 length is 14 residues.